The following is a TCR beta chain sequence with its context. Its antigen is unknown. This entry comes from a study of CD8+ T cells in alopecia areata. Notes on the study in general: Normal skin's resident alphabeta T cells are also sequenced in scalp samples.

Treatment indicated: oral pan-JAK inhibitor, 5-10 mg twice daily. After isolation, RNA underwent reverse transcription to generate cDNA as the sequencing template. Sequencing used immunoSEQ multiplex PCR; TCRdb keeps in-frame clones, though not all of them. This sample has 130,000 or so clones, with under 65% found just once. CDR3 length: 13 residues. Deletions cut 3 bases from V and 0 bases from J, with 6 bases between. Per the germline V gene, CDR1 is SQVTM and CDR2 is ANQGSEA. V and J are TRBV29-1 and TRBJ1-5; D unresolved. This receptor was identified in a human donor with alopecia areata. The sequences come from CD4+ T cells sorted from blood, collected at week 4, from a patient treated with tofacitinib. CDR3 residues: CSVDWVSNQPQHF. CDR3 DNA sequence: TGCAGCGTTGACTGGGTTAGCAATCAGCCCCAGCATTTT. The whole variable domain, filled in from reference TRBV29-1 and TRBJ1-5, reads SAVISQKPSRDICQRGTSLTIQCQVDSQVTMMFWYRQQPGQSLTLIATANQGSEATYESGFVIDKFPISRPNLTFSTLTVSNMSPEDSSIYLCSVDWVSNQPQHFGDGTRLSIL.